The 6 T cell receptor beta chains listed next were all sequenced from one sample in a study of technical replicates of blood from four donors. The repertoire was sequenced with immunoSEQ multiplex PCR; TCRdb's copy has only in-frame clones and lacks some. The table lists tens of thousands of clones, approximately 95% of them singletons. Sequenced: T cells isolated from PBMCs. These receptors were obtained from a human donor in good health.

The rearrangement uses TRBV7-6 and TRBJ1-1; D unclear. Trimming removed 3 bases at V and 8 bases at J, with 13 bases between. Germline V lookup: CDR1 SGHVS, CDR2 FNYEAQ. The CDR3 consists of 13 residues. For the CDR3, the DNA is TGTGCCAGCAGCTTGTCGAGGGAAGGAGAAGCTTTCTTT. Its translation: CASSLSREGEAFF.

As to this clone: A junction end diverges from the germline sequence, so it may reflect a read error. V usage is TRBV7-7 and J usage is TRBJ2-5; D is unresolved. The CDR3 sequence is 15 residues long. Germline V CDR1 and CDR2: SSHAT, FNYEAQ (reference sequence). This CDR3 reads CASSLMTLDSETQYF. CDR3 sequence (DNA): TGTGCTAGCAGCTTAATGACGCTTGACTCGGAGACCCAGTACTTC.

V usage is TRBV18 and J usage is TRBJ2-3; 8 positions match TRBD1. CDR1 is KGHSH, CDR2 LQKENI, per germline. Trimming removed 4 bases from V and 2 bases from J; junction bases left unmatched: 8. This CDR3 has 16 amino acids. CDR3 in DNA: TGTGCCAGCTCACTTCGCCGGGACAGGATCACAGATACGCAGTATTTT. It translates to CASSLRRDRITDTQYF.

The V and J genes are TRBV7-2 and TRBJ2-7; tentative D call: TRBD1 (5 bases). The germline V and J ends were trimmed by 5 bases and 0 bases, with 11 bases remaining between them. CDR3 size: 14 residues. Germline loops: CDR1 SGHTA, CDR2 FQGNSA. CDR3 in amino acids: CASSLLGLSYEQYF. The CDR3, as DNA: TGTGCCAGCAGCCTCCTGGGGCTCTCCTACGAGCAGTACTTC.

The rearrangement uses TRBV7-6 and TRBJ1-4; TRBD1 matches at 9 bases. The germline V gene has CDR1 SGHVS and CDR2 FNYEAQ. V trimming: 5 bases; J trimming: 8 bases; junction bases outside the gene matches: 6. The CDR3 is 14 residues long. The CDR3 region is CASSGDREQEKLFF. The CDR3, as DNA: TGTGCCAGCAGCGGGGACAGGGAACAAGAAAAACTGTTTTTT.

This rearrangement joins TRBV13 to TRBJ2-2; 16 nucleotides align to TRBD2. The CDR3 totals 17 residues. The V gene's germline CDR1 is PRHDT and CDR2 FYEKMQ (reference sequence). The V gene end was trimmed by 5 bases and the J gene end by 3 bases; junction bases not matched to a gene: 3. This CDR3 is CASSKGLAGGYTGELFF. CDR3 coding DNA: TGTGCCAGCAGCAAGGGACTAGCGGGAGGGTACACCGGGGAGCTGTTTTTT.